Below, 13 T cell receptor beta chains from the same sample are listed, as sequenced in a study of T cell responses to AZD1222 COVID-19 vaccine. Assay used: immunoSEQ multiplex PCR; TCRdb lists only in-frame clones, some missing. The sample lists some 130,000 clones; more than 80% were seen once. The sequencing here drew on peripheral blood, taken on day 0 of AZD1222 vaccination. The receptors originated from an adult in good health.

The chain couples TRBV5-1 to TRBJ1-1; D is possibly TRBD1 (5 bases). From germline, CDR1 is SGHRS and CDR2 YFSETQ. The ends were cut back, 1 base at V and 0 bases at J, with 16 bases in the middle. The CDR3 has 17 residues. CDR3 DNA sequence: TGCGCCAGCAGCTTGTATAGCCAGGGATCCATGAACACTGAAGCTTTCTTT. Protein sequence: CASSLYSQGSMNTEAFF.

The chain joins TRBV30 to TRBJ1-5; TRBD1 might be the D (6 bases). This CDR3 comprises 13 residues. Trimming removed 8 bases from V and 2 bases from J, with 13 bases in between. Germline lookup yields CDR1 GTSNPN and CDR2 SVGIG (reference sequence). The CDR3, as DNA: TGTGCCCTAGGGGGGAGTCGCAATCAGCCCCAGCATTTT. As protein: CALGGSRNQPQHF.

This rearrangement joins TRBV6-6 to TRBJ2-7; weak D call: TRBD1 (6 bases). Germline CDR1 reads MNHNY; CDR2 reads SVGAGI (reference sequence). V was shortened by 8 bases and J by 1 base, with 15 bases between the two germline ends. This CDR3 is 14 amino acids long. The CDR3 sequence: CASSGTKGSYEQYF. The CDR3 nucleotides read TGTGCCAGCTCCGGGACAAAAGGGTCCTACGAGCAGTACTTC.

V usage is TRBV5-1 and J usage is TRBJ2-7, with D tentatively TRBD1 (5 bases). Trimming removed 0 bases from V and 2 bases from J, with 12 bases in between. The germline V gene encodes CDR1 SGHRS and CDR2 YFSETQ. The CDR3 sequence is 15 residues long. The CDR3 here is CASSLADSTTYEQYF. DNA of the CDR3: TGCGCCAGCAGCTTGGCCGACAGTACTACCTACGAGCAGTACTTC.

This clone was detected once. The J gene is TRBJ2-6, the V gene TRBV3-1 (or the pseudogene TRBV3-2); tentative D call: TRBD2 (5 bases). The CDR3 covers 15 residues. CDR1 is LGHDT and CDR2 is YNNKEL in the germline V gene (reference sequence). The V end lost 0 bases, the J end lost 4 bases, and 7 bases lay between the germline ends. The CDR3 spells CASSQDPGGANVLTF. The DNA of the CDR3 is TGTGCCAGCAGCCAAGATCCGGGAGGGGCCAACGTCCTGACTTTC.

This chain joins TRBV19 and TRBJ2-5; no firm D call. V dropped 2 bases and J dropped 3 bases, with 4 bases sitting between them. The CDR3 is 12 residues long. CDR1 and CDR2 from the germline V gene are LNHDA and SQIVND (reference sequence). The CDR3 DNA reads TGTGCCAGTAGTATAAGAGAAGAGACCCAGTACTTC. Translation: CASSIREETQYF.

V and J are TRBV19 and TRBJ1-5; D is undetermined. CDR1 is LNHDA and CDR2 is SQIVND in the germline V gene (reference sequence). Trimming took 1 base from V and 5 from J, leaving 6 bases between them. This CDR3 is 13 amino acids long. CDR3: CASSIGVYQPQHF. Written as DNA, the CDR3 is TGTGCCAGTAGTATAGGGGTGTATCAGCCCCAGCATTTT.

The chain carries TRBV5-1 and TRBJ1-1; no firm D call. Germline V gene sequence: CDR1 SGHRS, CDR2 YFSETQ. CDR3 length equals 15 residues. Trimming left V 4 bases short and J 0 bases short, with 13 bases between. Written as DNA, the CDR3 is TGCGCCAGCAGCGGCAACGCCCTCATGAACACTGAAGCTTTCTTT. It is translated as CASSGNALMNTEAFF.

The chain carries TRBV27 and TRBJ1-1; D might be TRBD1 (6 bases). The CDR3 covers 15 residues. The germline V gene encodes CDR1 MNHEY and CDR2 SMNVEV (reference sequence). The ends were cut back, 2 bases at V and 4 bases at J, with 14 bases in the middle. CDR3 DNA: TGTGCCAGCAGTTTAAGTAACCGGGGGGCCACTGAAGCTTTCTTT. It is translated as CASSLSNRGATEAFF.

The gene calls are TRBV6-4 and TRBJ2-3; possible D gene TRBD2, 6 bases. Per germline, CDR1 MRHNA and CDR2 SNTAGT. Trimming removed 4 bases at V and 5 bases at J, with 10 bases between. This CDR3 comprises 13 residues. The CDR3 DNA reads TGTGCCAGCAGTGCGGAGGGCCGAGATACGCAGTATTTT. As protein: CASSAEGRDTQYF.

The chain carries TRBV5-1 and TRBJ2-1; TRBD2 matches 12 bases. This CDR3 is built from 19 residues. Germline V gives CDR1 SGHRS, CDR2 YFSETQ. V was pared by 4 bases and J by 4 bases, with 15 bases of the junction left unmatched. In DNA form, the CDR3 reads TGCGCCAGCAGCGCCCGAACTGAAAGTGGACTAGCGGGGTACAATGAGCAGTTCTTC. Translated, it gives CASSARTESGLAGYNEQFF.

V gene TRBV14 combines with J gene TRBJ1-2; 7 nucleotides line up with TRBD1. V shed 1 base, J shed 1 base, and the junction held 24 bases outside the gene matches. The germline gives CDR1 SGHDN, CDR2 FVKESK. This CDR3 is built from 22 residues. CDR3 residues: CASSQAMPIRGQSMGDNYGYTF. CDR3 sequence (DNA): TGTGCCAGCAGCCAAGCTATGCCCATTCGGGGACAGTCGATGGGGGATAACTATGGCTACACCTTC.

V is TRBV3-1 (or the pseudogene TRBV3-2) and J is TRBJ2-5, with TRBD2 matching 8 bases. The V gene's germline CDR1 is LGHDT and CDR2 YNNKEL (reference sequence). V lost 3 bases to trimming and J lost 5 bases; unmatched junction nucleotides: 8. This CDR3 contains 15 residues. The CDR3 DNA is TGTGCCAGCAGCCAGGGCCCCCGGGGGGGGGAGACCCAGTACTTC. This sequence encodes CASSQGPRGGETQYF.